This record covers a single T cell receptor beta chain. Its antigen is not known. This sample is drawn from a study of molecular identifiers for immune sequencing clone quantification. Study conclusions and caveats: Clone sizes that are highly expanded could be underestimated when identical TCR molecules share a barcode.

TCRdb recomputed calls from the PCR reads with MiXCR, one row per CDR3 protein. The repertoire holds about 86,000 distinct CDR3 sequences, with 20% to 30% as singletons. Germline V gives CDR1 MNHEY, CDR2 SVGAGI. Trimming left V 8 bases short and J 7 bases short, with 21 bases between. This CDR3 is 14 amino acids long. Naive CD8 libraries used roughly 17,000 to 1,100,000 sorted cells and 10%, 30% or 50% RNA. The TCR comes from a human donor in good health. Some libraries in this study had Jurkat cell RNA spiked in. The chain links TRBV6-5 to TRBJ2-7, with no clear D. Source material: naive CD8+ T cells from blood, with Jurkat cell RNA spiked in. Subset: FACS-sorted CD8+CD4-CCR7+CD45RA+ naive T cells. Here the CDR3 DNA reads TGTGCCAGCCCGCCCTTGCGCCTTCCTGGGGAGCAGTACTTC. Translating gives CASPPLRLPGEQYF.